The TCR beta chain under discussion was sequenced for a study of blood T cells in healthy people across ages. Primed by a sample-barcoded 5' primer and a J-beta primer mix, a second PCR proceeded for about 7 to 11 cycles. Tags on each cDNA molecule came from a template-switch adaptor with 12 random nucleotides. Each CDR3 protein is one row after TCRdb ran MiXCR on the 5' RACE reads. In the table there are about 970,000 distinct CDR3 sequences, approximately 50% of which are singletons. Peripheral blood was drawn, around 9.5 milliliters per donor. Study conclusions and caveats: Both naive CD4+ cell counts and diversity were greater in long-lived donors than in aged donors.

Trimming took off 6 bases at V and 0 bases at J, with 8 bases between the two ends. The CDR3 has 12 amino acids. Germline CDR1 reads DFQATT; CDR2 reads SNEGSKA (reference sequence). A note on this clonotype: Its antigen is currently unknown.

Sequencing was done on a sample of blood. The clonotype originates from a woman aged 60-70 years in good health. V is TRBV20-1 and J is TRBJ1-1; no reliable D call. The CDR3 nucleotides are TGCAGTGCACCTTACATGAACACTGAAGCTTTCTTT. It translates to CSAPYMNTEAFF.